This passage covers 15 T cell receptor beta chains from one sample sequenced in a study of blood T cell repertoires in COVID-19. Assay: immunoSEQ multiplex PCR; the TCRdb copy retains only in-frame clones and omits some. The sample holds a few hundred thousand clones, more than 70% seen once. The sample was peripheral blood. The receptors originated from a woman aged 25 to 39 with COVID-19, enrolled during active disease.

The chain couples TRBV7-3 to TRBJ2-2, with a weak D call TRBD1 (5 bases). The CDR3 covers 15 residues. Trimming pared 1 base from V and 2 bases from J, leaving 8 bases between. CDR1 is SGHTA, CDR2 FQGTGA, per germline. The CDR3 region is CASSLIRGNTGELFF. In DNA form, the CDR3 reads TGTGCCAGCAGCTTAATTAGGGGTAACACCGGGGAGCTGTTTTTT.

The chain uses TRBV5-8 and TRBJ1-5; 8 positions match TRBD1. Per germline, CDR1 SGHTS and CDR2 YDEGEE. The CDR3 totals 15 residues. J gave up 3 bases and V 4 bases, and 6 bases lay outside the gene matches. CDR3 in amino acids: CASSSYRGNNQPQHF. The CDR3 DNA sequence: TGTGCCAGCAGCAGTTACAGGGGGAACAATCAGCCCCAGCATTTT.

The chain carries TRBV27 and TRBJ2-3; 7 nucleotides line up with TRBD1. Germline CDR1 and CDR2: MNHEY and SMNVEV (reference sequence). With V trimmed by 5 bases and J by 0 bases, 5 bases remained unmatched. The CDR3 extends over 15 amino acids. Here the CDR3 reads CASSPDRISTDTQYF. CDR3 bases: TGTGCCAGCAGTCCGGACAGGATCAGCACAGATACGCAGTATTTT.

The chain uses TRBV11-2 and TRBJ1-3, with 7 bases lining up with TRBD1. This CDR3 region has 14 residues. Germline CDR1 SGHAT, CDR2 FQNNGV. The ends lost 2 bases at V and 2 bases at J; junction bases unmatched: 0. The CDR3 loop reads CASSLQGAGNTIYF. CDR3 DNA: TGTGCCAGCAGCTTACAGGGGGCTGGAAACACCATATATTTT.

The DNA of the CDR3 is TGTGCCAGCAGCCGGGACAGGGGATACACTGAAGCTTTCTTT. Translating gives CASSRDRGYTEAFF. The V and J genes are TRBV14 and TRBJ1-1; 10 bases agree with TRBD1. The trim removed 4 bases at V and 3 bases at J, leaving 2 bases unmatched. CDR3 length: 14 residues. In germline, CDR1 is SGHDN, CDR2 FVKESK.

This sequence joins TRBV12-3 or TRBV12-4 and TRBJ2-3; the D gene is possibly TRBD2 (5 bases). Trimming left V 2 bases short and J 7 bases short, with 10 bases between. This CDR3 is 13 amino acids long. CDR3 nucleotides: TGTGCCAGCAGTTTAAGAGGGAGAAATACGCAGTATTTT. This translates into CASSLRGRNTQYF.

This rearrangement joins TRBV7-6 to TRBJ1-4, with 7 positions matching TRBD1. V trimming: 6 bases; J trimming: 6 bases; junction bases outside the gene matches: 4. CDR1 and CDR2 (germline): SGHVS, FNYEAQ. The CDR3 runs to 13 residues. CDR3 nucleotides: TGTGCCAGCAGGGACAGGAGGGATGAAAAACTGTTTTTT. Translation gives CASRDRRDEKLFF.

V gene TRBV15 combines with J gene TRBJ1-5; 8 bases fit TRBD1. In germline, CDR1 is LNHNV, CDR2 YYDKDF (reference sequence). V lost 1 base, J lost 6 bases, and 5 bases stayed unmatched. The CDR3 is made up of 15 amino acids. The CDR3, as DNA: TGTGCCACCAGCAGAGGTCAGGGGGCGGGTCAGCCCCAGCATTTT. Translating gives CATSRGQGAGQPQHF.

The CDR3 DNA follows: TGTGCCAGCAATTTAGAGAAGGGGGTACATAATTCACCCCTCCACTTT. As protein: CASNLEKGVHNSPLHF. This chain joins TRBV4-2 and TRBJ1-6, with D possibly matching TRBD1 (6 bases). CDR1 and CDR2 from the germline V gene are LGHNA and YNFKEQ. This CDR3 is 16 amino acids long. V lost 7 bases and J 5 bases, leaving 18 bases between the germline ends.

The chain is built from TRBV27 and TRBJ2-7, with D perhaps matching TRBD1 (6 bases). Germline V lookup: CDR1 MNHEY, CDR2 SMNVEV (reference sequence). The CDR3 is 13 amino acids. The ends were cut back, 2 bases at V and 3 bases at J, with 8 bases in the middle. For the CDR3, the DNA is TGTGCCAGCAGTTTAACACAGGGCTACGAGCAGTACTTC. Its protein product is CASSLTQGYEQYF.

V is TRBV5-5 and J is TRBJ1-6; TRBD1 agrees at 10 bases. Germline CDR1 reads SGHKS; CDR2 reads YYEKEE (reference sequence). This CDR3 contains 14 residues. J gave up 6 bases and V 4 bases, and 1 base lay outside the gene matches. The CDR3 reads CASSRDRGNSPLHF. CDR3 coding DNA: TGTGCCAGCAGCCGGGACAGGGGTAATTCACCCCTCCACTTT. Supplemented by reference TRBV5-5 and TRBJ1-6, the full variable domain reads DAGVTQSPTHLIKTRGQQVTLRCSPISGHKSVSWYQQVLGQGPQFIFQYYEKEERGRGNFPDRFSARQFPNYSSELNVNALLLGDSALYLCASSRDRGNSPLHFGNGTRLTVT.

This clone has only one observation. CDR3 loop: CASSQGGQGTSPLHF. The DNA for the CDR3 is TGCGCCAGCAGCCAAGGTGGGCAGGGGACCTCACCCCTCCACTTT. The gene calls are TRBV4-1 and TRBJ1-6, with a possible D match to TRBD1 (6 bases). The germline V gene has CDR1 MGHRA and CDR2 YSYEKL. The V gene lost 1 base and the J gene lost 10 bases, with 14 bases spanning the gap. This CDR3 has 15 amino acids.

The chain carries TRBV4-2 and TRBJ2-1; the D gene is possibly TRBD2 (7 bases). Trimming stripped 0 bases from V and 3 bases from J, with 12 bases between. CDR3 size: 16 residues. In germline, CDR1 is LGHNA, CDR2 YNFKEQ. The CDR3 region is CASSQDGGGDYNEQFF. CDR3 DNA sequence: TGTGCCAGCAGCCAAGACGGAGGGGGGGACTACAATGAGCAGTTCTTC.

CDR3 bases: TGCGCCAGCAGCCAAGGGGGGGGGTTCCCCCAGCATTTT. Its translation: CASSQGGGFPQHF. This chain joins TRBV4-1 and TRBJ1-5, with a tentative D call TRBD1 (5 bases). Trimming removed 1 base from V and 10 bases from J, with 11 bases in between. Germline V CDR1 and CDR2: MGHRA, YSYEKL. There are 13 residues in the CDR3.

This clone was detected once. This chain connects TRBV5-1 to TRBJ2-3; unclear D gene. V lost 4 bases to trimming and J lost 3 bases, with 15 bases between them. This CDR3 is built from 15 residues. Per germline, CDR1 SGHRS and CDR2 YFSETQ. As DNA, the CDR3 is TGCGCCAGCAGCAAAAGAGGTCCCGGAACAGATACGCAGTATTTT. Translating it yields CASSKRGPGTDTQYF.